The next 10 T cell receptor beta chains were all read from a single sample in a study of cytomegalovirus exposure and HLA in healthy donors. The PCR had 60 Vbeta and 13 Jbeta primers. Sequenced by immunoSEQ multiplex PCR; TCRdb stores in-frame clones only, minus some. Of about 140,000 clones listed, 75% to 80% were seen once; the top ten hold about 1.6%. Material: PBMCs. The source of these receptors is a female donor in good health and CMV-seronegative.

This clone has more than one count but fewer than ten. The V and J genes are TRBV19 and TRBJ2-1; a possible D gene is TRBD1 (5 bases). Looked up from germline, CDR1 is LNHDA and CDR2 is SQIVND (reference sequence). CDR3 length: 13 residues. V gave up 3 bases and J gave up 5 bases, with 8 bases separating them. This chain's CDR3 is CASSIDSHNEQFF. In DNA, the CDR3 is TGTGCCAGTAGTATTGACAGTCACAATGAGCAGTTCTTC.

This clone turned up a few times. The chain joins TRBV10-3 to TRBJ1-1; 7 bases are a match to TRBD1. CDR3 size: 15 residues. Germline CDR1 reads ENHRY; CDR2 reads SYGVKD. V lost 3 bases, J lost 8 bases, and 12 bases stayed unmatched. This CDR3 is CAISESAGGGGEAFF. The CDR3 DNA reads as TGTGCCATCAGTGAATCGGCAGGGGGAGGTGGGGAAGCTTTCTTT.

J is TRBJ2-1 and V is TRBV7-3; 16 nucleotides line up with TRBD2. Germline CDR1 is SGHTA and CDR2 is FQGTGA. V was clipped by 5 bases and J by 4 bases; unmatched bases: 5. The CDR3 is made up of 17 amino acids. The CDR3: CASSAGTSGRGYNEQFF. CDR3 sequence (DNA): TGTGCCAGCAGCGCCGGGACTAGCGGGAGGGGTTACAATGAGCAGTTCTTC.

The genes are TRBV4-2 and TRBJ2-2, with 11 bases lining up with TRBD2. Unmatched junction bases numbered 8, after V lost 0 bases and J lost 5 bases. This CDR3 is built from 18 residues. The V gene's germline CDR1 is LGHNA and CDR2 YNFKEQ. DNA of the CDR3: TGTGCCAGCAGCCAAGATATGGTAGCGGGGGGGCGAACCGGGGAGCTGTTTTTT. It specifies CASSQDMVAGGRTGELFF.

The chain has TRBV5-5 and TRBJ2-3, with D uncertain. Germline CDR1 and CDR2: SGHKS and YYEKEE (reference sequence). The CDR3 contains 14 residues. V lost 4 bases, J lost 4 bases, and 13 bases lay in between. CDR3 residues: CASSPGSFSDTQYF. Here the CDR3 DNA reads TGTGCCAGCAGCCCAGGAAGTTTTTCAGATACGCAGTATTTT.

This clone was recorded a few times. CDR3 sequence reads: CASSYSNWANTEAFF. DNA of the CDR3: TGTGCCAGCAGTTACTCGAACTGGGCCAACACTGAAGCTTTCTTT. This rearrangement joins TRBV6-5 to TRBJ1-1, with D unclear. V was cut by 0 bases and J by 2 bases, with 10 bases left in between. This CDR3 contains 15 residues. The germline V gene encodes CDR1 MNHEY and CDR2 SVGAGI.

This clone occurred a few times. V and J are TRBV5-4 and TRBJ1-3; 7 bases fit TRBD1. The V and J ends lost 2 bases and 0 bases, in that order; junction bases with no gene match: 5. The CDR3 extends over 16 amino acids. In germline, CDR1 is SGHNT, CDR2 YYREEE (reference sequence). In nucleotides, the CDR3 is TGTGCCAGCAGCTTAGTGACAGGGAGCTCTGGAAACACCATATATTTT. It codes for CASSLVTGSSGNTIYF.

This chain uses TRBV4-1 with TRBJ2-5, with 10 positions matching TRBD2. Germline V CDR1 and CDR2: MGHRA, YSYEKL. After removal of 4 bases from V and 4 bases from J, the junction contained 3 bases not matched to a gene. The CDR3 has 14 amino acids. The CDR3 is CASSPSGGGETQYF. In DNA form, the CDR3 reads TGCGCCAGCAGCCCCAGCGGGGGGGGAGAGACCCAGTACTTC.

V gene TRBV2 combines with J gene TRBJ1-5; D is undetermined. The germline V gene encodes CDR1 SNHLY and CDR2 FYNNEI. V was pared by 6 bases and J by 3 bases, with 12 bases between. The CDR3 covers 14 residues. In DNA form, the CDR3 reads TGTGCCAGCAGCCTGACTGCGCTCAATCAGCCCCAGCATTTT. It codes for CASSLTALNQPQHF.

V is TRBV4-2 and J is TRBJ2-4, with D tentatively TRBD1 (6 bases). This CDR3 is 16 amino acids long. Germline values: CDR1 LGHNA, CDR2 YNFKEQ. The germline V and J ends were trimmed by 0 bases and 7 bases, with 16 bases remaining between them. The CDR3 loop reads CASSQDQGLGDNIQYF. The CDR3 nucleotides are TGTGCCAGCAGCCAAGATCAGGGGCTGGGGGATAACATTCAGTACTTC.